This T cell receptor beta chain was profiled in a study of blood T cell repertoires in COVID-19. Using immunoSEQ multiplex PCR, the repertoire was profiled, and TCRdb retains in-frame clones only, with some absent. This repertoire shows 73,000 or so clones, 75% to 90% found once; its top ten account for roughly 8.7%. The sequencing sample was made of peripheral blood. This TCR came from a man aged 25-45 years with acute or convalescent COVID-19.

The CDR3 bases are TGTGCCAGCAGTTTAGCTAGTCGGTACGAGCAGTACTTC. This sequence encodes CASSLASRYEQYF. V usage is TRBV12-3 or TRBV12-4 and J usage is TRBJ2-7; D is unresolved. CDR3 length: 13 amino acids. V was shortened by 0 bases and J by 4 bases, with 7 bases between the two germline ends.